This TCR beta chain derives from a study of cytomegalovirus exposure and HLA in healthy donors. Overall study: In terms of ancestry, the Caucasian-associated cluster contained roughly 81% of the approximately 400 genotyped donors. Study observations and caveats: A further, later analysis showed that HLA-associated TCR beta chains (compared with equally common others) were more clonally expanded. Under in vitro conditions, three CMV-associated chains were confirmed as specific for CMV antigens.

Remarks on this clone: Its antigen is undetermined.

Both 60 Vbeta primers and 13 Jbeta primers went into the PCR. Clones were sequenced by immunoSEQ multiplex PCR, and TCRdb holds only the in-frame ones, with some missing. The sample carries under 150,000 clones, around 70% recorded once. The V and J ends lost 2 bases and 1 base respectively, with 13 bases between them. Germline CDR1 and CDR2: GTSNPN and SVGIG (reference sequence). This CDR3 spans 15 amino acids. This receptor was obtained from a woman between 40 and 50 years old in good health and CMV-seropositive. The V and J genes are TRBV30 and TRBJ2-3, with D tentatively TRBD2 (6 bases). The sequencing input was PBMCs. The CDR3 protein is CAWSRESLGTDTQYF. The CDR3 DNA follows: TGTGCCTGGAGTCGGGAGTCGCTCGGCACAGATACGCAGTATTTT. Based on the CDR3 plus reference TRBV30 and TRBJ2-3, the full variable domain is SQTIHQWPATLVQPVGSPLSLECTVEGTSNPNLYWYRQAAGRGLQLLFYSVGIGQISSEVPQNLSASRPQDRQFILSSKKLLLSDSGFYLCAWSRESLGTDTQYFGPGTRLTVL.